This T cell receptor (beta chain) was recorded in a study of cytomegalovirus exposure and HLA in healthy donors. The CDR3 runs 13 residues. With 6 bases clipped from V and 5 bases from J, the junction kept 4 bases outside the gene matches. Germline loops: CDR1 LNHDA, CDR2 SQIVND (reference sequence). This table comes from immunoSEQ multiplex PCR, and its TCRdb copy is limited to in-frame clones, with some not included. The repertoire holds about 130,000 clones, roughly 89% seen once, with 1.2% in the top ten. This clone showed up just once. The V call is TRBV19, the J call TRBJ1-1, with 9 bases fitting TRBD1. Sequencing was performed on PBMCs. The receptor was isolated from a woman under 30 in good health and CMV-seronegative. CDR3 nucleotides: TGTGCCAGTAGGGACAGGGGTGGTACTGAAGCTTTCTTT. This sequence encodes CASRDRGGTEAFF.